Below are 10 T cell receptor beta chains sequenced from a single sample in a study of cytomegalovirus exposure and HLA in healthy donors. Both 60 Vbeta primers and 13 Jbeta primers went into the PCR. Profiling relied on immunoSEQ multiplex PCR, and the TCRdb table lists in-frame clones only, not all of them. Among approximately 150,000 clones listed, approximately 82% were seen once. The sequenced material came from PBMCs. The receptors here all came from an older woman in good health and CMV-seropositive.

The sample holds a few counts of this clone. J is TRBJ2-3 and V is TRBV5-1; TRBD2 matches at 8 bases. With V trimmed by 4 bases and J by 6 bases, 13 bases remained unmatched. CDR1 is SGHRS, CDR2 YFSETQ, per germline. The CDR3 extends over 16 amino acids. The CDR3 loop reads CASSEYLAGPGDTQYF. CDR3 nucleotide sequence: TGCGCCAGCAGCGAATACTTAGCGGGACCGGGGGATACGCAGTATTTT.

DNA of the CDR3: TGTGCCAGCAGCTTAGTGCGAGGGTCCTACGAGCAGTACTTC. It encodes CASSLVRGSYEQYF. The V gene is TRBV7-9, the J gene TRBJ2-5; D is perhaps TRBD2 (5 bases). The DNA matches TRBJ2-7 better at its end, which makes the J call doubtful. The CDR3 is 14 amino acids. Germline CDR1 is SEHNR and CDR2 is FQNEAQ (reference sequence).

The chain couples TRBV28 to TRBJ1-5, with 10 bases aligning to TRBD1. V lost 7 bases to trimming and J lost 7 bases; unmatched junction nucleotides: 10. The V gene's germline CDR1 is MDHEN and CDR2 SYDVKM. The CDR3 has 15 residues. CDR3 loop: CASTKKGQGWQPQHF. The DNA of the CDR3 is TGTGCCAGCACCAAAAAGGGACAGGGGTGGCAGCCCCAGCATTTT.

V is TRBV7-9 and J is TRBJ2-1, with 10 bases identical to TRBD2. V was pared by 6 bases and J by 6 bases, with 8 bases of the junction left unmatched. From germline, CDR1 is SEHNR and CDR2 FQNEAQ (reference sequence). This CDR3 is 15 amino acids long. The CDR3 nucleotides read TGTGCCAGCAGTAACCAAGCGGGAGGGCCCAATGAGCAGTTCTTC. Protein sequence: CASSNQAGGPNEQFF.

The rearrangement links TRBV5-4 to TRBJ2-5; 7 bases fit TRBD1. Trimming took 4 bases from V and 5 from J; bases not matched to a gene: 8. CDR3 size: 14 residues. CDR1 SGHNT and CDR2 YYREEE come from the germline V gene (reference sequence). CDR3 sequence reads: CASSQEDRLETQYF. CDR3 bases: TGTGCCAGCAGCCAAGAGGACAGGTTGGAGACCCAGTACTTC.

The rearrangement links TRBV18 to TRBJ1-3; 8 bases are shared with TRBD1. The CDR3 has 15 residues. J lost 2 bases, V lost 1 base, and 1 base had no gene match. The germline V gene encodes CDR1 KGHSH and CDR2 LQKENI. The CDR3 spells CASSPLRGPGNTIYF. The CDR3 DNA reads TGTGCCAGCTCACCACTCAGGGGGCCTGGAAACACCATATATTTT.

The CDR3: CASSYNKHNEQFF. The CDR3 DNA sequence: TGTGCCAGCAGCTATAACAAACACAATGAGCAGTTCTTC. V gene TRBV7-3 combines with J gene TRBJ2-1; the D is unclear. From germline, CDR1 is SGHTA and CDR2 FQGTGA. Deletions cut 4 bases from V and 5 bases from J, with 9 bases between. The CDR3 is made up of 13 amino acids.

The genes are TRBV11-2 and TRBJ1-4; D is possibly TRBD1 (5 bases). Looked up from germline, CDR1 is SGHAT and CDR2 is FQNNGV. Between the trimmed V and J ends, which lost 4 bases and 8 bases, there was a span of 20 bases. The CDR3 sequence is 16 residues long. This chain's CDR3 is CASSSPAAWGEEKLFF. CDR3 coding DNA: TGTGCCAGCAGCTCCCCAGCTGCGTGGGGGGAAGAAAAACTGTTTTTT.

V is TRBV5-6 and J is TRBJ2-3, with 8 bases fitting TRBD1. The CDR3 covers 15 residues. The germline gives CDR1 SGHDT, CDR2 YYEEEE. V lost 0 bases, J lost 5 bases, and 5 bases stayed unmatched. In nucleotides, the CDR3 is TGTGCCAGCAGCTTGGGACAGGGGCTTAGAGATACGCAGTATTTT. It encodes CASSLGQGLRDTQYF.

The genes are TRBV28 and TRBJ2-1; the D gene is possibly TRBD2 (5 bases). The CDR3 is made up of 12 amino acids. Germline V CDR1 and CDR2: MDHEN, SYDVKM. The V end lost 1 base, the J end lost 7 bases, and 5 bases lay between the germline ends. CDR3 DNA: TGTGCCAGCAGTTTATCGGGGAATGAGCAGTTCTTC. Its protein product is CASSLSGNEQFF.